The entry that follows covers one T cell receptor (beta chain) sequence. The sample is drawn from a study of blood T cell repertoires in COVID-19. CDR3 length: 14 residues. V shed 11 bases and J 8 bases; nucleotides not matched to a gene: 12. Germline V gene sequence: CDR1 ENHRY, CDR2 SYGVKD. Generated by immunoSEQ multiplex PCR, the TCRdb table keeps only in-frame clones and is missing some. The repertoire holds 120,000 to 150,000 clones, with 82% as singletons. V and J are TRBV10-3 and TRBJ2-2; TRBD1 aligns across 9 bases. This TCR derives from a human donor with acute or convalescent COVID-19. The donor label of this sample is uncertain. Sequenced: peripheral blood. The DNA of the CDR3 is TGTGCCCACCAGCGGGACAGGGAGGAAGGGGAGCTGTTTTTT. It encodes CAHQRDREEGELFF.